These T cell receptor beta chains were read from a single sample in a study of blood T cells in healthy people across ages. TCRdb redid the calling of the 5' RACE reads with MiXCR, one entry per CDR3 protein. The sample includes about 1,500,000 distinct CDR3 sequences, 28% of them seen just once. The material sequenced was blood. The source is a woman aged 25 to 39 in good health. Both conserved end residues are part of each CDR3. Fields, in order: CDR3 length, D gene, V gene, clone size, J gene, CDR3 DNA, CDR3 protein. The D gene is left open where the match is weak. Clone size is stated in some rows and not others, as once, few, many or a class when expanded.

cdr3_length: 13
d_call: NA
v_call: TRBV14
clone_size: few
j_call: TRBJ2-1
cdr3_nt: TGTGCCAGCAGCCGTCAGGTGTACAATGAGCAGTTCTTC
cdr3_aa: CASSRQVYNEQFF

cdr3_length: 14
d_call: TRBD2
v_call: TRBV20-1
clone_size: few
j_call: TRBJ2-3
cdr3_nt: TGCAGTGCTAGCGAGGCGGGAGGGCCAGTTACGCAGTATTTT
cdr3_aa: CSASEAGGPVTQYF

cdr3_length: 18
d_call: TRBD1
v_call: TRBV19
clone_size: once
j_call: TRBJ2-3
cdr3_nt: TGTGCCAGTAGTTCCCCTACCTTGGACAGGGGCGATGCAGATACGCAGTATTTT
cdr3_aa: CASSSPTLDRGDADTQYF

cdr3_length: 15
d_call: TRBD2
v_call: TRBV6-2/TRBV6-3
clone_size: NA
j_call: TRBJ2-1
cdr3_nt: TGTGCCAGCAGTCGCCGGGAGGGAACCTACAATGAGCAGTTCTTC
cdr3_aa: CASSRREGTYNEQFF

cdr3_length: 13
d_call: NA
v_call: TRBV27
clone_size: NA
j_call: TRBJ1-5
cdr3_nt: TGTGCCAGCAGTGGGGTCCTTGGGCAGCCCCAGCATTTT
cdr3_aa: CASSGVLGQPQHF

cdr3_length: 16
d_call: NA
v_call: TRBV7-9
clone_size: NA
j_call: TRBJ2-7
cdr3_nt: TGTGCCAGCAGCCCCACGGGTGGAGCGGTCGCCTACGAGCGGTACTTC
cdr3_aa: CASSPTGGAVAYERYF

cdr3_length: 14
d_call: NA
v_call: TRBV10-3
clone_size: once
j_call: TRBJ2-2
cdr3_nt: TGTGCCATCAGTGCTACAGGGGAGGCCGGGGAGCTGTTTTTT
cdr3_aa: CAISATGEAGELFF

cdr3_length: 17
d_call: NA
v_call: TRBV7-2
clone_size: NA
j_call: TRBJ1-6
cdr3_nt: TGTGCCAGCAGCTACCAAGGACAGCCCTACTATAATTCACCCCTCCACTTT
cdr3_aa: CASSYQGQPYYNSPLHF

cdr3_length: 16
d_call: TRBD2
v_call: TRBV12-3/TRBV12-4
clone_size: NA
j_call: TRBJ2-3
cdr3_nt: TGTGCCAGCAGTGACTATAGCGGGGGAAGCGCAGATACGCAGTATTTT
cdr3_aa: CASSDYSGGSADTQYF

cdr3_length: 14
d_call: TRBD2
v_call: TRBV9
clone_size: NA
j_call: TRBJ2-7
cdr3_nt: TGTGCCAGCAGCTTTCGACTAGCGGGAGGGCCGCAGTACTTC
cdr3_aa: CASSFRLAGGPQYF

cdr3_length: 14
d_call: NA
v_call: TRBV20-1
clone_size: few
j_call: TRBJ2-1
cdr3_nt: TGCAGTGCTAGAGATCGAATAAAGAACAATGAGCAGTTCTTC
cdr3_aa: CSARDRIKNNEQFF

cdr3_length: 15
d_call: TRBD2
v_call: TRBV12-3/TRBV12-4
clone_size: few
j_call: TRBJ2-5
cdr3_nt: TGTGCCAGCAGTTTACTAGCGGCTTACCAAGAGACCCAGTACTTC
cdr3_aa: CASSLLAAYQETQYF

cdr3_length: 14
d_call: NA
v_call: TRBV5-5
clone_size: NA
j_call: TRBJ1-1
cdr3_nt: TGTGCCAGCATCTCCCGACCGGAAAACACTGAAGCTTTCTTT
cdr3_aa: CASISRPENTEAFF

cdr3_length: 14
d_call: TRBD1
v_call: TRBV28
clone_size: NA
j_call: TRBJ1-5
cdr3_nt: TGTGCCAGCAGGTTATTCAGGGGGGAACGGCCCCAGCATTTT
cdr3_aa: CASRLFRGERPQHF

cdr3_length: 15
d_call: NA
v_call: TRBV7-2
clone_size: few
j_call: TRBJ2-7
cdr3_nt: TGTGCCAGCAGCTTAATGGCGGATAACTCCTACGAGCAGTACTTC
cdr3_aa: CASSLMADNSYEQYF

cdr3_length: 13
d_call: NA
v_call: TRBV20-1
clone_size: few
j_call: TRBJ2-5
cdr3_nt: TGCAGTGCTAGGGGACCTGGCGCAGAGACCCAGTACTTC
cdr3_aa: CSARGPGAETQYF

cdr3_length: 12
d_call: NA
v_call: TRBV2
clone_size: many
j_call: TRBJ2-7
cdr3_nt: TGTGCCAGCAGACAGGATGCAAACGAGCAGTACTTC
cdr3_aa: CASRQDANEQYF

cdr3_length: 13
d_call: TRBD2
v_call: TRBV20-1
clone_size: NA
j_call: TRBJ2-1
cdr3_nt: TGCAGTGCCGACATCCCGGGGGGCAATGAGCAGTTCTTC
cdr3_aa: CSADIPGGNEQFF

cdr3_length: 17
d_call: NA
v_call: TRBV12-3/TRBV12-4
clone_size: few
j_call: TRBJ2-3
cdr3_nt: TGTGCCAGCAGTTTATTCCGGACACTAGTAGGCACAGATACGCAGTATTTT
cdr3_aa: CASSLFRTLVGTDTQYF

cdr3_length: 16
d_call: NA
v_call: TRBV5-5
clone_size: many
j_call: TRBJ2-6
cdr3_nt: TGTGCCAGCAGCGCAATCTCAGGGGCCGGGGCCAACGTCCTGACTTTC
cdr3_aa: CASSAISGAGANVLTF

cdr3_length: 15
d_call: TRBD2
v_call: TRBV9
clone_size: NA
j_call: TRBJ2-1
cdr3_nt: TGTGCCAGCAGCGCGGGACTAGGTTCCTACAATGAGCAGTTCTTC
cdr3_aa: CASSAGLGSYNEQFF

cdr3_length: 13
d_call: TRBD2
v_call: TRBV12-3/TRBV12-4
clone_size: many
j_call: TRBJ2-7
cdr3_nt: TGTGCCAGCAGTATCTTCGAGCGGGGGGAGCAGTACTTC
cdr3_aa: CASSIFERGEQYF

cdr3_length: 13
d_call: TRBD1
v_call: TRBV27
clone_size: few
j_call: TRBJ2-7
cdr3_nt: TGTGCCAGCAGTCGACAGGGCGTCCACGAGCAGTACTTC
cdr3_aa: CASSRQGVHEQYF

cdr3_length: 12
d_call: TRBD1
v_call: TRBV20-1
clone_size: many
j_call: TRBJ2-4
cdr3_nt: TGCAGTGCGTCAATAGGGGGCCACATTCAGTACTTC
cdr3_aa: CSASIGGHIQYF

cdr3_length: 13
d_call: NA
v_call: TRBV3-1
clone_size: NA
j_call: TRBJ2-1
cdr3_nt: TGTGCCAGCGGGCAGTCTTTCAGAGGTGAGCAGTTCTTC
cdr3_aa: CASGQSFRGEQFF

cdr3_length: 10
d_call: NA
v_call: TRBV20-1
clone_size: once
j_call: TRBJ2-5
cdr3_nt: TGCGGTGCATCTCAAGAGACCCAGTACTTC
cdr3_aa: CGASQETQYF

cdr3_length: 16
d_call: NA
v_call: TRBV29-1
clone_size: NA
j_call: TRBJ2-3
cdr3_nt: TGCAGCGTTGAAGATCCAGGGGATCCAAGGTTAGATACGCAGTATTTT
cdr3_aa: CSVEDPGDPRLDTQYF

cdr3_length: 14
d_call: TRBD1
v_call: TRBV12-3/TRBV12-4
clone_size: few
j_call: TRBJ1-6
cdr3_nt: TGTGCCAGCAGTTTAAGACAGGGCAGTTCACCCCTCCACTTT
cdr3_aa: CASSLRQGSSPLHF

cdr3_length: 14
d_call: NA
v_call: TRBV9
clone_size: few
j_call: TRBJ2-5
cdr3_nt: TGTGCCAGCAGCTCATATGGCGCTGGAGAGACCCAGTACTTC
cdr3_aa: CASSSYGAGETQYF

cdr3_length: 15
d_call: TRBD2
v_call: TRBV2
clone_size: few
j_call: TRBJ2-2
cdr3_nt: TGTGCCAGCAGTCCCCTAGCGGGAGGTACCGGGGAGCTGTTTTTT
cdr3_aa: CASSPLAGGTGELFF

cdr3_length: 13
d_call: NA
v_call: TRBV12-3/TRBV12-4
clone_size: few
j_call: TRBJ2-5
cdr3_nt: TGTGTCAGCAGTTCAGGGGCCCAAGAGACCCAGTACTTC
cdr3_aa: CVSSSGAQETQYF

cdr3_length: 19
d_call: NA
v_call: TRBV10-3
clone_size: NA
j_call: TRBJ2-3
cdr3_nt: TGTGCCACGCTGTGGGGGCAGGGGCCACGGAGTCCCCTCACAGATACGCAGTATTTT
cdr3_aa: CATLWGQGPRSPLTDTQYF

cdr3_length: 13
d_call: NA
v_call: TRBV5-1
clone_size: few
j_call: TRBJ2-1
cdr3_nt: TGCGCCTCCATGGCGGCCTCCTACAATGAGCAGTTCTTC
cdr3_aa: CASMAASYNEQFF

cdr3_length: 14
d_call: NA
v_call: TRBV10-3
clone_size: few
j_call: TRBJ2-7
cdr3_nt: TGTGCCACCCGTCCCACAGGTTCTGCCTACGAGCAGTACTTC
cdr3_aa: CATRPTGSAYEQYF

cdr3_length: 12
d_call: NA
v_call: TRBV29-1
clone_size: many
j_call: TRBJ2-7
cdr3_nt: NA
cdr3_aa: CSVGPGAYEQYF

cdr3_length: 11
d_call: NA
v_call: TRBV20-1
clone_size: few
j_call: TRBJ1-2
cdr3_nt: TGCAGTGCTAACGGGGGGCGCGGCTACACCTTC
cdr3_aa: CSANGGRGYTF

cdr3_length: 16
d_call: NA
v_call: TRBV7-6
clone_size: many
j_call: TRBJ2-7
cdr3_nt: TGTGCCAGCAGCTTAGAAGCCGGGGGTAGTTTCTACGAGCAGTACTTC
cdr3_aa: CASSLEAGGSFYEQYF

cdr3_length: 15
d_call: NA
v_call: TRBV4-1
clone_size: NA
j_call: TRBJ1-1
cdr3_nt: TGCGCCAGCAGCCCTCTACAGGGCTTCAACACTGAAGCTTTCTTT
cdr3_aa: CASSPLQGFNTEAFF

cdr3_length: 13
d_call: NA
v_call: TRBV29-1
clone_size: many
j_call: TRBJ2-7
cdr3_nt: TGCAGCGCTAAATCGGGACTGGCGGGGGAGCAGTACTTC
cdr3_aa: CSAKSGLAGEQYF

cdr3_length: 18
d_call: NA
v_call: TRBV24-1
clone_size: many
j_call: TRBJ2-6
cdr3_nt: TGTGCCACCAGTGACTGGGGGGGCCCTGAGAAGGGGGCCAACGTCCTGACTTTC
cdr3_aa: CATSDWGGPEKGANVLTF

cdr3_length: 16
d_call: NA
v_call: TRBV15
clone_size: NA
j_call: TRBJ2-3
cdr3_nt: TGTGCCACCAGCAGTCAACTCCTAGCCGACACAGATACGCAGTATTTT
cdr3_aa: CATSSQLLADTDTQYF

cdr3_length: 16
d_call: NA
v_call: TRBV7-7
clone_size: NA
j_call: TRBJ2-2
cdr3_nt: TGTGCCAGCAGCCCTCTTGGTGGGGGACCAACCGGGGAGCTGTTTTTT
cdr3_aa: CASSPLGGGPTGELFF

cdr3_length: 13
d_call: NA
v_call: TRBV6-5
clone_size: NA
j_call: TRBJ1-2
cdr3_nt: TGTGCCAGCAGGGCCCGTTTGGTGGATGGCTACACCTTC
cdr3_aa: CASRARLVDGYTF

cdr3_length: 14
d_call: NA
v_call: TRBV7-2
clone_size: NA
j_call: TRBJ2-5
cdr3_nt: TGTGCCAGCAGCTTCCCCGGGTTTCAAGAGACCCAGTACTTC
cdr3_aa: CASSFPGFQETQYF

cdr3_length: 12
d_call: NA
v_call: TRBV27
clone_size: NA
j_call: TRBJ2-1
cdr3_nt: TGTGCCAGCATTCCGGGGGACAATGAGCAGTTCTTC
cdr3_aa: CASIPGDNEQFF

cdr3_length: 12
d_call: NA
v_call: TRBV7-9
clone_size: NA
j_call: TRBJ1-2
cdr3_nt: TGTGCCAGCAGCCCCATAATGGCTGGCTACACCTTC
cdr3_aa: CASSPIMAGYTF

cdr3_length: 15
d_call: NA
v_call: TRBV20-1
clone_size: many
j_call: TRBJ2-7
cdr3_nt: TGCAGTGCTAGAGATAGAACAGTTGACGTCTACGAGCAGTACTTC
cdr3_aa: CSARDRTVDVYEQYF

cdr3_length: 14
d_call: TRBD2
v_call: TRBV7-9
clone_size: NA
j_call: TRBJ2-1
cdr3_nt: TGTGCCAGCAGCTTAGCGCGGGAGGGTAATGAGCAGTTCTTC
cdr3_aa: CASSLAREGNEQFF